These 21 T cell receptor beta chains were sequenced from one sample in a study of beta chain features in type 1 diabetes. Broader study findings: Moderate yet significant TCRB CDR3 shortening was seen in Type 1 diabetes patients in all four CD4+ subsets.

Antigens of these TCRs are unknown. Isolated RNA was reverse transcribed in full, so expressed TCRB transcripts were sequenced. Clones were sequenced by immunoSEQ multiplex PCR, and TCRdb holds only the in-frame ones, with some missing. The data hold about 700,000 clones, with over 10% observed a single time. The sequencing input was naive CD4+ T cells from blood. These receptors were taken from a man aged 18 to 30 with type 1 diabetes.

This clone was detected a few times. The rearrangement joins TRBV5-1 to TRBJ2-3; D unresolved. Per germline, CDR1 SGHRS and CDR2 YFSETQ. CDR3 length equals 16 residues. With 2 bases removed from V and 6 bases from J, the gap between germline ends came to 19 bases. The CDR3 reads CASSFLRRRGWDTQYF. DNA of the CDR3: TGCGCCAGCAGCTTCCTACGGCGGCGAGGCTGGGATACGCAGTATTTT.

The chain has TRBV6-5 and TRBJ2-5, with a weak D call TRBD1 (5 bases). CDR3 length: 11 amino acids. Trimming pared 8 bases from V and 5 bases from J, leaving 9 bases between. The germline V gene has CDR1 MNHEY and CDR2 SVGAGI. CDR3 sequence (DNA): TGTGCCAGCGGGGCGCTGGAGACCCAGTACTTC. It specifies CASGALETQYF.

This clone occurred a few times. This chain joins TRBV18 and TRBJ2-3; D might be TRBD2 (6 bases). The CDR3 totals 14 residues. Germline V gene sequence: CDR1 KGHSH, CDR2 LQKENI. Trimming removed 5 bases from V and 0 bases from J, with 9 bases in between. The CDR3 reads CASSTSRSTDTQYF. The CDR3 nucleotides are TGTGCCAGCTCAACTAGCCGTAGCACAGATACGCAGTATTTT. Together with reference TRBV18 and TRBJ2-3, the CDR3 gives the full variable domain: NAGVMQNPRHLVRRRGQEARLRCSPMKGHSHVYWYRQLPEEGLKFMVYLQKENIIDESGMPKERFSAEFPKEGPSILRIQQVVRGDSAAYFCASSTSRSTDTQYFGPGTRLTVL.

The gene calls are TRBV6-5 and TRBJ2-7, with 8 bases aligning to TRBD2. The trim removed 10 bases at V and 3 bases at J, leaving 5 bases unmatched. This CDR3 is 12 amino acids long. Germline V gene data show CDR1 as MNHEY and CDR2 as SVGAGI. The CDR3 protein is CATGRDFYEQYF. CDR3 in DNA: TGTGCCACCGGGAGGGATTTCTACGAGCAGTACTTC.

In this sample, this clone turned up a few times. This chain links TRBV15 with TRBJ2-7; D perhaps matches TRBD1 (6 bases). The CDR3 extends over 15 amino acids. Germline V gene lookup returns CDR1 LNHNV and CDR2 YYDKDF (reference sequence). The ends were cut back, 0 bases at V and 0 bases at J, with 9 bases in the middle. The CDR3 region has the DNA TGTGCCACCAGCAGAGATAGGGACAACTCCTACGAGCAGTACTTC. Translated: CATSRDRDNSYEQYF.

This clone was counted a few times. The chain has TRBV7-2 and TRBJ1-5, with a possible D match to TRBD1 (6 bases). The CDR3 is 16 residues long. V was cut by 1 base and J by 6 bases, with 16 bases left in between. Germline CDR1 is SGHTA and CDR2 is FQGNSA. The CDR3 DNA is TGTGCCAGCAGCTTAGGTTTCGGGGGCTTTGGTCAGCCCCAGCATTTT. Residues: CASSLGFGGFGQPQHF.

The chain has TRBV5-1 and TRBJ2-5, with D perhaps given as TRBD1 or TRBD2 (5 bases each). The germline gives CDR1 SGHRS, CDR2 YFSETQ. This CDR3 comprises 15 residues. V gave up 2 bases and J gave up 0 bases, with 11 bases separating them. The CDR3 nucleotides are TGCGCCAGCAGCTTCCAACTAGGGGACCAAGAGACCCAGTACTTC. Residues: CASSFQLGDQETQYF. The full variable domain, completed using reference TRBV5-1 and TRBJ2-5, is KAGVTQTPRYLIKTRGQQVTLSCSPISGHRSVSWYQQTPGQGLQFLFEYFSETQRNKGNFPGRFSGRQFSNSRSEMNVSTLELGDSALYLCASSFQLGDQETQYFGPGTRLLVL.

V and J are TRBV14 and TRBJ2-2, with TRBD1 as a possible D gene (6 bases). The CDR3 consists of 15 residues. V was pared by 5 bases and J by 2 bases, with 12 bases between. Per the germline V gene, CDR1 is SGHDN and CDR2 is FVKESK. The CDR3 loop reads CASSLGQRNTGELFF. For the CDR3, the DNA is TGTGCCAGCAGCTTAGGACAGAGAAACACCGGGGAGCTGTTTTTT.

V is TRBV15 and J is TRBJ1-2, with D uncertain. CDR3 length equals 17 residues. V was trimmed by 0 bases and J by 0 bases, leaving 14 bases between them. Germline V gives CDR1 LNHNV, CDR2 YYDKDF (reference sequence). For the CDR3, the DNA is TGTGCCACCAGCAGAGATTGGCGATGGGGTGCTAACTATGGCTACACCTTC. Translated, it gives CATSRDWRWGANYGYTF. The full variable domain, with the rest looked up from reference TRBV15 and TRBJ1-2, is DAMVIQNPRYQVTQFGKPVTLSCSQTLNHNVMYWYQQKSSQAPKLLFHYYDKDFNNEADTPDNFQSRRPNTSFCFLDIRSPGLGDTAMYLCATSRDWRWGANYGYTFGSGTRLTVV.

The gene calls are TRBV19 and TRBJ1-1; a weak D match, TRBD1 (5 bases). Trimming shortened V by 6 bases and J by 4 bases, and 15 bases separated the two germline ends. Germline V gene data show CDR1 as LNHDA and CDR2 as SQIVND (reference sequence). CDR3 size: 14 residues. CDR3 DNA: TGTGCCAGTAGAGTCGCAGGGCGTTTCACTGAAGCTTTCTTT. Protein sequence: CASRVAGRFTEAFF.

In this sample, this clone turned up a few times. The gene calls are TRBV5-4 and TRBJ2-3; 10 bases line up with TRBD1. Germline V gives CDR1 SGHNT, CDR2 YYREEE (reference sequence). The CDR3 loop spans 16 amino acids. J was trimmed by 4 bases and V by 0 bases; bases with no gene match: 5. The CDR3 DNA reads TGTGCCAGCAGCTTGGCCCCAGGACAGGGGGCAGATACGCAGTATTTT. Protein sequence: CASSLAPGQGADTQYF. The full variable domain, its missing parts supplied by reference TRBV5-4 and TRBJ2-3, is ETGVTQSPTHLIKTRGQQVTLRCSSQSGHNTVSWYQQALGQGPQFIFQYYREEENGRGNFPPRFSGLQFPNYSSELNVNALELDDSALYLCASSLAPGQGADTQYFGPGTRLTVL.

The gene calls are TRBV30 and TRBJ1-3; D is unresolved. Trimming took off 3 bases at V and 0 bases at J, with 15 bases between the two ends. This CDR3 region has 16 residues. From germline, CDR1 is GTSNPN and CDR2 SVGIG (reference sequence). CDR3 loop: CAWSLRDTHSGNTIYF. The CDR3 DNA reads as TGTGCCTGGAGCCTCCGGGATACTCACTCTGGAAACACCATATATTTT.

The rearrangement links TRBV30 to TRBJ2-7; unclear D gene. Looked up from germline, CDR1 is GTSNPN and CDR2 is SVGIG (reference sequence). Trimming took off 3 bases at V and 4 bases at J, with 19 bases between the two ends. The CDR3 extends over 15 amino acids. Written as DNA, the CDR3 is TGTGCCTGGAGCGAGTCCCCGAAATTTTTTTACGAGCAGTACTTC. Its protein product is CAWSESPKFFYEQYF.

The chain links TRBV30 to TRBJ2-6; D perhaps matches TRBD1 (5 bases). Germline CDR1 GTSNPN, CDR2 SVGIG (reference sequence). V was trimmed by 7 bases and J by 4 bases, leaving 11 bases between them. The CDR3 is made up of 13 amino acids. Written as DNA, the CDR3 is TGTGCCTCCCAGGGCAACGGGGCCAACGTCCTGACTTTC. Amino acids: CASQGNGANVLTF.

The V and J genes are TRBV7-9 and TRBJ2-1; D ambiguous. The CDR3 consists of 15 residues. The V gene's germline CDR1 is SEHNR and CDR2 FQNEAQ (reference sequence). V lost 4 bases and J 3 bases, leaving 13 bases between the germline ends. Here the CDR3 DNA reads TGTGCCAGCAGCTCCGATAGTCTCCTCTACAATGAGCAGTTCTTC. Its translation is CASSSDSLLYNEQFF.

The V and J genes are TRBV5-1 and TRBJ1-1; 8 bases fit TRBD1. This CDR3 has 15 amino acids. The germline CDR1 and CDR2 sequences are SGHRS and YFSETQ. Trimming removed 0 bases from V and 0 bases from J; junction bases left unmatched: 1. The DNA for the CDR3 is TGCGCCAGCAGCTTGGGGGACAGGATGAACACTGAAGCTTTCTTT. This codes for CASSLGDRMNTEAFF.

In nucleotides, the CDR3 is TGTGCCAGCAGAACGACAGGGGAAGCTTCACCCCTCCACTTT. It encodes CASRTTGEASPLHF. The chain is built from TRBV5-4 and TRBJ1-6; 8 positions agree with TRBD1. The CDR3 is 14 residues long. With V trimmed by 5 bases and J by 9 bases, 7 bases remained unmatched. Germline CDR1 and CDR2: SGHNT and YYREEE (reference sequence).

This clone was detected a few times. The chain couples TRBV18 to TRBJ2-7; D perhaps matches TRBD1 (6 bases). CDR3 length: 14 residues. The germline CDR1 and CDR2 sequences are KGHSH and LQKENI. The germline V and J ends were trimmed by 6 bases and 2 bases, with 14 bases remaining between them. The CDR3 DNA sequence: TGTGCCAGCTCCGAACAGACAGGCACCTACGAGCAGTACTTC. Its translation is CASSEQTGTYEQYF. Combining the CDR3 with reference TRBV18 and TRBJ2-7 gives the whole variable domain NAGVMQNPRHLVRRRGQEARLRCSPMKGHSHVYWYRQLPEEGLKFMVYLQKENIIDESGMPKERFSAEFPKEGPSILRIQQVVRGDSAAYFCASSEQTGTYEQYFGPGTRLTVT.

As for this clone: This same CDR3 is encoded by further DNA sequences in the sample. CDR3 sequence reads: CASSLGTANTEAFF. In DNA form, the CDR3 reads TGCGCCAGCAGCTTAGGGACGGCGAACACTGAAGCTTTCTTT. The chain couples TRBV5-1 to TRBJ1-1; D possibly corresponds to TRBD1 (5 bases). The CDR3 extends over 14 amino acids. Germline lookup yields CDR1 SGHRS and CDR2 YFSETQ. V dropped 2 bases and J dropped 1 base, with 9 bases sitting between them. The entire variable domain, with the rest obtained from reference TRBV5-1 and TRBJ1-1, is as follows: KAGVTQTPRYLIKTRGQQVTLSCSPISGHRSVSWYQQTPGQGLQFLFEYFSETQRNKGNFPGRFSGRQFSNSRSEMNVSTLELGDSALYLCASSLGTANTEAFFGQGTRLTVV.

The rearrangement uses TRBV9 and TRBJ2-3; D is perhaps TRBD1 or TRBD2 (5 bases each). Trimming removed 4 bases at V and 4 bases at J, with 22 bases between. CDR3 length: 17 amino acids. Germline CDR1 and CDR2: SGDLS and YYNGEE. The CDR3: CASSPSLGGGLSDTQYF. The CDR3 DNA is TGTGCCAGCAGCCCCTCCTTAGGTGGGGGATTGTCAGATACGCAGTATTTT.

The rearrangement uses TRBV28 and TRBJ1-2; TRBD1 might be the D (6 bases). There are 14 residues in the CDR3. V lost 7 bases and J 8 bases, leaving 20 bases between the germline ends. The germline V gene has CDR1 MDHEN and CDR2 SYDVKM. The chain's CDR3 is CASTLRRGGQGYTF. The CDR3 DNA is TGTGCCAGCACTCTTAGACGGGGGGGACAAGGCTACACCTTC.